Presented here are 32 T cell receptor beta chains from one specimen sequenced in a study of OX40 agonist ivuxolimab in advanced cancers. Clones were read by immunoSEQ multiplex PCR, and TCRdb kept only the in-frame ones, dropping some. The data contain approximately 59,000 clones, 80% to 90% of them seen just once; the ten biggest clones take up over 3%. Sequencing was performed on CD4+ or CD8+ T cells sorted from blood, taken in a trial of the OX40 agonist ivuxolimab. These receptors were obtained from an adult with an advanced solid tumor such as melanoma, head and neck, liver or kidney cancer.

The CDR3 loop is CASCHRTGSAFF. The CDR3 DNA sequence: TGTGCCAGCTGTCACAGGACAGGGAGTGCTTTCTTT. This rearrangement joins TRBV6-6 to TRBJ1-1, with 8 nucleotides matching TRBD1. V lost 8 bases to trimming and J lost 11 bases; unmatched junction nucleotides: 10. In germline, CDR1 is MNHNY, CDR2 SVGAGI (reference sequence). This CDR3 spans 12 amino acids.

This clone came up once. The J gene is TRBJ1-3, the V gene TRBV15; the match to TRBD1 covers 9 bases. The germline CDR1 and CDR2 sequences are LNHNV and YYDKDF (reference sequence). This CDR3 region has 20 residues. J was trimmed by 0 bases and V by 3 bases; bases with no gene match: 15. CDR3 in amino acids: CATSSRLKQGAKISGNTIYF. The CDR3 DNA reads as TGTGCCACCAGCAGCAGGCTCAAACAGGGGGCGAAAATCTCTGGAAACACCATATATTTT.

V and J are TRBV7-2 and TRBJ2-1, with D unresolved. The germline V gene encodes CDR1 SGHTA and CDR2 FQGNSA. Trimming pared 1 base from V and 0 bases from J, leaving 7 bases between. This CDR3 has 15 amino acids. The CDR3 loop is CASSLDGSSYNEQFF. The CDR3 nucleotides are TGTGCCAGCAGCTTAGACGGGTCCTCCTACAATGAGCAGTTCTTC.

The chain employs TRBV11-2 and TRBJ2-1; 7 nucleotides align to TRBD1. V dropped 5 bases and J dropped 7; count of bases not matched to a gene: 8. Germline-derived CDR1 and CDR2 are SGHAT and FQNNGV. CDR3 length: 14 amino acids. In DNA form, the CDR3 reads TGTGCCAGCAGCGTAAACTCAGGGGGTAATGAGCAGTTCTTC. This codes for CASSVNSGGNEQFF.

The CDR3, as DNA: TGTGCCAGCAGCGCCCAAGGGGGCACAGATACGCAGTATTTT. This translates into CASSAQGGTDTQYF. The V gene is TRBV11-2, the J gene TRBJ2-3, with D possibly matching TRBD1 (5 bases). This CDR3 has 14 residues. V lost 5 bases and J lost 1, with 10 bases in between. Germline CDR1 reads SGHAT; CDR2 reads FQNNGV.

J is TRBJ2-3 and V is TRBV4-3; no definite D call. Germline values: CDR1 LGHNA, CDR2 YSLEER. CDR3 length: 14 residues. Trimming left V 0 bases short and J 3 bases short, with 7 bases between. CDR3 amino acids: CASSQEGWTDTQYF. The CDR3 coding sequence is TGCGCCAGCAGCCAAGAGGGCTGGACAGATACGCAGTATTTT.

The V and J genes are TRBV11-2 and TRBJ2-1; the match to TRBD1 covers 7 bases. This CDR3 is built from 14 residues. Germline trimming cut 2 bases from V and 7 bases from J; bases unmatched to any gene: 5. Germline V gene lookup returns CDR1 SGHAT and CDR2 FQNNGV. CDR3 DNA sequence: TGTGCCAGCAGCTTAACCCCACAGGGGAATGAGCAGTTCTTC. Its translation: CASSLTPQGNEQFF.

The chain is built from TRBV19 and TRBJ2-2; 8 bases are a match to TRBD1. The germline CDR1 and CDR2 sequences are LNHDA and SQIVND (reference sequence). The ends lost 8 bases at V and 1 base at J; junction bases unmatched: 6. The CDR3 is 15 amino acids. DNA of the CDR3: TGTGCCAGTGAACTCGGGACAGGGAACACCGGGGAGCTGTTTTTT. Protein: CASELGTGNTGELFF.

The chain carries TRBV5-4 and TRBJ2-1, with 9 bases matching TRBD2. In germline, CDR1 is SGHNT, CDR2 YYREEE (reference sequence). This CDR3 contains 13 residues. Trimming cost V 3 bases and J 8 bases; bases outside gene matches: 3. The CDR3 coding sequence is TGTGCCAGCAGCTATAGCGGGAGCGATGAGCAGTTCTTC. Its translation: CASSYSGSDEQFF.

This chain joins TRBV27 and TRBJ2-2; 8 bases line up with TRBD2. The CDR3 runs to 14 residues. Germline V CDR1 and CDR2: MNHEY, SMNVEV (reference sequence). J was trimmed by 5 bases and V by 8 bases; bases with no gene match: 7. Here the CDR3 reads CASVGTRGTGELFF. CDR3 coding DNA: TGTGCCAGCGTGGGGACTAGAGGAACCGGGGAGCTGTTTTTT.

The chain has TRBV10-2 and TRBJ1-2, with D uncertain. The V gene's germline CDR1 is WSHSY and CDR2 SAAADI. This CDR3 has 13 residues. Trimming removed 4 bases from V and 0 bases from J, with 6 bases in between. The CDR3 coding sequence is TGCGCCAGCAGTGGGGTAGCTAACTATGGCTACACCTTC. Translated, it gives CASSGVANYGYTF.

This sequence joins TRBV7-6 and TRBJ1-5; TRBD1 matches 9 bases. V shed 5 bases and J 6 bases; nucleotides not matched to a gene: 8. Looked up from germline, CDR1 is SGHVS and CDR2 is FNYEAQ. The CDR3 sequence is 15 residues long. The CDR3 DNA is TGTGCCAGCAGCCTCGGGACAGGGAGTGGTCAGCCCCAGCATTTT. Protein product: CASSLGTGSGQPQHF. Full variable domain (missing parts from reference TRBV7-6 and TRBJ1-5): GAGVSQSPRYKVTKRGQDVALRCDPISGHVSLYWYRQALGQGPEFLTYFNYEAQQDKSGLPNDRFSAERPEGSISTLTIQRTEQRDSAMYRCASSLGTGSGQPQHFGDGTRLSIL.

The rearrangement links TRBV10-2 to TRBJ2-7, with a possible D match to TRBD1 (6 bases). The CDR3 loop spans 12 amino acids. The germline CDR1 and CDR2 sequences are WSHSY and SAAADI. V dropped 2 bases and J dropped 4 bases, with 6 bases sitting between them. CDR3 sequence: CASSEQGYEQYF. In DNA, the CDR3 is TGCGCCAGCAGTGAGCAGGGGTACGAGCAGTACTTC.

This clone appeared a single time. The chain combines TRBV4-2 with TRBJ2-2; TRBD2 aligns across 13 bases. V shed 0 bases, J shed 3 bases, and the junction held 4 bases outside the gene matches. From germline, CDR1 is LGHNA and CDR2 YNFKEQ. This CDR3 spans 18 amino acids. CDR3 residues: CASSQDELAGGYTGELFF. The CDR3 bases are TGTGCCAGCAGCCAAGATGAACTAGCGGGAGGGTACACCGGGGAGCTGTTTTTT.

The CDR3 DNA sequence: TGTGCCAGCTCACCCTTTTCGGGGCAGAGCTCCTACGAGCAGTACTTC. Encoded protein: CASSPFSGQSSYEQYF. The chain uses TRBV18 and TRBJ2-7; either TRBD1 or TRBD2 may fit D (5 bases each). CDR1 KGHSH and CDR2 LQKENI come from the germline V gene. There are 16 residues in the CDR3. Trimming removed 3 bases at V and 0 bases at J, with 15 bases between.

This chain connects TRBV12-5 to TRBJ2-1; 7 bases match TRBD1. J gave up 2 bases and V 3 bases, and 19 bases lay outside the gene matches. Germline CDR1 LGHNT, CDR2 FRNRAP. The CDR3 is 20 residues long. CDR3 sequence: CASGFVSQISTGETYNEQFF. In nucleotides, the CDR3 is TGTGCTAGTGGTTTTGTCTCTCAAATATCTACAGGGGAGACCTACAATGAGCAGTTCTTC. Full variable domain (missing parts from reference TRBV12-5 and TRBJ2-1): DARVTQTPRHKVTEMGQEVTMRCQPILGHNTVFWYRQTMMQGLELLAYFRNRAPLDDSGMPKDRFSAEMPDATLATLKIQPSEPRDSAVYFCASGFVSQISTGETYNEQFFGPGTRLTVL.

This sequence joins TRBV4-1 and TRBJ1-6; D might be TRBD1 (5 bases). The CDR3 extends over 14 amino acids. Per germline, CDR1 MGHRA and CDR2 YSYEKL. V lost 0 bases and J 9 bases, leaving 9 bases between the germline ends. The DNA for the CDR3 is TGCGCCAGCAGCCAAGACGACAGAAGTTCACCCCTCCACTTT. Protein: CASSQDDRSSPLHF.

The chain recombines TRBV19 with TRBJ2-3, with 7 nucleotides matching TRBD1. Germline values: CDR1 LNHDA, CDR2 SQIVND (reference sequence). The CDR3 is 16 amino acids. The junction had 6 bases not matched to a gene; V was cut back by 3 bases and J by 0 bases. CDR3 DNA sequence: TGTGCCAGTAGTATGGGACAGTTTTTCAGCACAGATACGCAGTATTTT. It translates to CASSMGQFFSTDTQYF.

This chain connects TRBV7-8 to TRBJ2-1; 7 bases are a match to TRBD2. Germline V lookup: CDR1 SGHVS, CDR2 FQNEAQ. This CDR3 has 17 amino acids. J was trimmed by 0 bases and V by 7 bases; bases with no gene match: 12. The CDR3 loop is CASNFLGGSASYNEQFF. Here the CDR3 DNA reads TGTGCCAGCAACTTTCTAGGCGGGAGCGCCTCCTACAATGAGCAGTTCTTC. Supplemented by reference TRBV7-8 and TRBJ2-1, the full variable domain reads GAGVSQSPRYKVAKRGQDVALRCDPISGHVSLFWYQQALGQGPEFLTYFQNEAQLDKSGLPSDRFFAERPEGSVSTLKIQRTQQEDSAVYLCASNFLGGSASYNEQFFGPGTRLTVL.

This sequence joins TRBV28 and TRBJ2-2, with D perhaps matching TRBD2 (5 bases). Germline V gene data show CDR1 as MDHEN and CDR2 as SYDVKM. The CDR3 is 16 residues long. V was pared by 5 bases and J by 6 bases, with 19 bases between. The CDR3 bases are TGTGCCAGCAGTACCGGACTCACACTCGGTTCCGGGGAGCTGTTTTTT. Amino acids: CASSTGLTLGSGELFF.

The rearrangement joins TRBV18 to TRBJ1-6; D might be TRBD1 (5 bases). The V end was cut by 4 bases, the J end by 9 bases, with 10 bases between. The CDR3 has 13 residues. The V gene's germline CDR1 is KGHSH and CDR2 LQKENI. The CDR3 nucleotides are TGTGCCAGCTCACGAGGGGAGGGTTCACCCCTCCACTTT. Translated: CASSRGEGSPLHF.

This rearrangement joins TRBV7-9 to TRBJ2-7; D uncertain. Germline values: CDR1 SEHNR, CDR2 FQNEAQ (reference sequence). The CDR3 covers 13 residues. V lost 3 bases to trimming and J lost 9 bases, with 15 bases between them. The CDR3 region is CASSLFGVSGQYF. DNA of the CDR3: TGTGCCAGCAGCTTGTTTGGGGTCTCAGGGCAGTACTTC.

V gene TRBV7-9 combines with J gene TRBJ2-6; the D gene is possibly TRBD1 (6 bases). This CDR3 comprises 18 residues. V was pared by 5 bases and J by 0 bases, with 17 bases between. Germline V gives CDR1 SEHNR, CDR2 FQNEAQ (reference sequence). The CDR3, as DNA: TGTGCCAGCAGCCCGGACAGCTTGACCCTCTCTGGGGCCAACGTCCTGACTTTC. It translates to CASSPDSLTLSGANVLTF.

J is TRBJ2-7 and V is TRBV7-2; no clear D. This CDR3 has 13 residues. Trimming left V 1 base short and J 4 bases short, with 8 bases between. Germline CDR1 and CDR2: SGHTA and FQGNSA. The CDR3 spells CASSLEPRYEQYF. The CDR3 DNA sequence: TGTGCCAGCAGCTTAGAGCCGCGGTACGAGCAGTACTTC.

The V call is TRBV7-2, the J call TRBJ2-1, with D possibly TRBD1 on 5 matching bases. Germline assignment: CDR1 SGHTA and CDR2 FQGNSA. The CDR3 is made up of 13 amino acids. The germline V and J ends were trimmed by 7 bases and 7 bases, with 14 bases remaining between them. CDR3: CASTQLRGNEQFF. As DNA, the CDR3 is TGTGCCAGCACCCAACTTAGGGGTAATGAGCAGTTCTTC.

The rearrangement uses TRBV30 and TRBJ1-5; possibly TRBD1 for D (5 bases). CDR1 and CDR2 from the germline V gene are GTSNPN and SVGIG (reference sequence). Trimming shortened V by 0 bases and J by 3 bases, and 12 bases separated the two germline ends. The CDR3 length is 15 residues. CDR3 DNA: TGTGCCTGGAGTGTACTAGGGGCCTACAATCAGCCCCAGCATTTT. Encoded protein: CAWSVLGAYNQPQHF.

This chain links TRBV6-5 with TRBJ2-5; D is undetermined. V lost 8 bases to trimming and J lost 1 base, with 11 bases between them. This CDR3 has 13 residues. Germline CDR1 and CDR2: MNHEY and SVGAGI. The CDR3 region has the DNA TGTGCCAGCCGACGGCCCGCCCAAGAGACCCAGTACTTC. Its protein product is CASRRPAQETQYF.

CDR3 residues: CASDVVTNYGYTF. The CDR3 nucleotides are TGTGCCAGCGACGTCGTTACTAACTATGGCTACACCTTC. The rearrangement joins TRBV2 to TRBJ1-2; D unclear. Germline V gene lookup returns CDR1 SNHLY and CDR2 FYNNEI. The length of the CDR3 is 13 residues. V was cut by 8 bases and J by 0 bases, with 10 bases left in between. The variable domain in full, completed from reference TRBV2 and TRBJ1-2, reads EPEVTQTPSHQVTQMGQEVILRCVPISNHLYFYWYRQILGQKVEFLVSFYNNEISEKSEIFDDQFSVERPDGSNFTLKIRSTKLEDSAMYFCASDVVTNYGYTFGSGTRLTVV.

This rearrangement joins TRBV7-2 to TRBJ1-1, with a possible D match to TRBD1 (5 bases). The CDR3 length is 14 residues. Per the germline V gene, CDR1 is SGHTA and CDR2 is FQGNSA. The V and J ends lost 5 bases and 1 base respectively, with 11 bases between them. The CDR3 DNA reads TGTGCCAGCAGCCCGGGACGGCAGAACACTGAAGCTTTCTTT. Translating it yields CASSPGRQNTEAFF.

In nucleotides, the CDR3 is TGCGCCAGCAGCTTGGGGGGCCTAGAGAACGAGCAGTACTTC. Its protein product is CASSLGGLENEQYF. The chain employs TRBV5-1 and TRBJ2-7; a weak D match, TRBD1 (5 bases). Per germline, CDR1 SGHRS and CDR2 YFSETQ. With 0 bases removed from V and 5 bases from J, the gap between germline ends came to 12 bases. The CDR3 runs to 14 residues.

The chain employs TRBV6-6 and TRBJ2-3; D possibly corresponds to TRBD2 (6 bases). CDR3 size: 14 residues. V gave up 7 bases and J gave up 2 bases, with 13 bases separating them. CDR1 and CDR2 (germline): MNHNY, SVGAGI (reference sequence). CDR3: CASTFSGDTDTQYF. The CDR3 DNA follows: TGTGCCAGCACCTTTAGCGGAGACACAGATACGCAGTATTTT.

This clone was detected a few times. This chain connects TRBV7-9 to TRBJ2-2, with D tentatively TRBD2 (6 bases). Trimming stripped 3 bases from V and 7 bases from J, with 9 bases between. Germline V CDR1 and CDR2: SEHNR, FQNEAQ (reference sequence). The CDR3 runs to 13 residues. CDR3 protein: CASSFEEGGELFF. The CDR3 nucleotides read TGTGCCAGCAGCTTCGAGGAGGGCGGGGAGCTGTTTTTT.